This T cell receptor beta chain was identified during a study of sequential checkpoint blockade in melanoma. Study at large: Randomization was 1:1 between first-line nivolumab→ipilimumab and ipilimumab→nivolumab.

Treatment meaning: randomized to nivolumab then ipilimumab (arm A) or the reverse (arm B). Patients had received no earlier DNA-damaging chemotherapy. Some clones are missing from TCRdb's copy, which holds only in-frame ones; the method was immunoSEQ multiplex PCR. The table lists about 35,000 clones, just under 85% of them singletons. There are 13 residues in the CDR3. V shed 8 bases and J 8 bases; nucleotides not matched to a gene: 8. The V gene's germline CDR1 is MDHEN and CDR2 SYDVKM. The chain is built from TRBV28 and TRBJ1-4; 7 bases map to TRBD1. The sample in question was CD8+ T cells sorted from blood (inferred from file names), obtained from a patient given nivolumab and ipilimumab in sequence. The TCR comes from a human donor with melanoma. CDR3 region: CASHRGREEKLFF. CDR3 DNA sequence: TGTGCCAGCCACAGGGGAAGGGAAGAAAAACTGTTTTTT.